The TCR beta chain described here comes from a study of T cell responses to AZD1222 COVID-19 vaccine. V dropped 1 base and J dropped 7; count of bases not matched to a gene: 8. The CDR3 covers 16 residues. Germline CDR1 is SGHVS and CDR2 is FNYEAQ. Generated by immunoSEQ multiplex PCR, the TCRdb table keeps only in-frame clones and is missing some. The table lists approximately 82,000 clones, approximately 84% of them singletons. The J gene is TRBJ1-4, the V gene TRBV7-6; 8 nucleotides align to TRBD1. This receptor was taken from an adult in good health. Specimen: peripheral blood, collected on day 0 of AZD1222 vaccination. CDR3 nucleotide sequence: TGTGCCAGCAGCTTAGTACAGGGGGGGCTGGGTGAAAAACTGTTTTTT. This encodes CASSLVQGGLGEKLFF.